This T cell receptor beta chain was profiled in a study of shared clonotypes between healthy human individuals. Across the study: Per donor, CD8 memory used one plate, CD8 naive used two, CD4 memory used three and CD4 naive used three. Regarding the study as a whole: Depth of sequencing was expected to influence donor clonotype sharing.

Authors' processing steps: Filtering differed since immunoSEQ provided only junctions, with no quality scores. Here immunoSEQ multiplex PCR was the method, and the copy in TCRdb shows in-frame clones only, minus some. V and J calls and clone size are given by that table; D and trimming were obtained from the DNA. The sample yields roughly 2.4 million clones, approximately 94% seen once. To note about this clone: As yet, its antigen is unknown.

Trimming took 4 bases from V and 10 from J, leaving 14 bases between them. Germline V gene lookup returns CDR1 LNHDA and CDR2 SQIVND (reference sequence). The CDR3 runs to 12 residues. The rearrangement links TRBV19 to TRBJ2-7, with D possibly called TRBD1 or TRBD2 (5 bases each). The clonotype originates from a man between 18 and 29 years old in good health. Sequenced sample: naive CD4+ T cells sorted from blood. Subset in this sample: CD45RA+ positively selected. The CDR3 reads CASSTAGTYQYF. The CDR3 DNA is TGTGCCAGTAGTACCGCCGGGACGTACCAGTACTTC.